The rows below give T cell receptor beta chains drawn from one sample of a study of T cells in localized non-small cell lung cancer. Assay: immunoSEQ multiplex PCR; the TCRdb copy retains only in-frame clones and omits some. Of over 9,500 clones in the sample, just under 30% were seen once. The sequenced sample was lung tumor tissue, obtained before any cancer treatment. The receptors originated from a man aged 35 to 70 with stage I lung adenocarcinoma. CDR3s include the opening cysteine and the closing phenylalanine or tryptophan. The D gene is left open where the match is weak. The size field is filled for only some rows; it gives once, few, many or a size class.

clone_size,v_call,j_call,d_call,cdr3_nt,cdr3_aa
.,TRBV19,TRBJ2-2,.,TGTGCCAGTAGTATTTGGAGCGGGGAGCTGTTTTTT,CASSIWSGELFF
.,TRBV30,TRBJ2-7,TRBD1,TGTGCCTGGGAGGGACAGGGTTACGAGCAGTACTTC,CAWEGQGYEQYF
.,TRBV2,TRBJ1-5,.,TGTGCCAGCGGACGGGAGTATCAGCCCCAGCATTTT,CASGREYQPQHF
.,TRBV11-3,TRBJ2-4,TRBD1,TGTGCCAGCAGCTTAGGGACAGGAAAAAACATTCAGTACTTC,CASSLGTGKNIQYF
few,TRBV18,TRBJ2-1,TRBD1,TGTGCCAGCTCACCTCAGCAGGGGGCGGTGGCCAATGAGCAGTTCTTC,CASSPQQGAVANEQFF
few,TRBV13,TRBJ1-5,.,TGTGCCAGCAGCTTAGGTAACCTAGGCGGCAATCAGCCCCAGCATTTT,CASSLGNLGGNQPQHF
.,TRBV9,TRBJ2-7,TRBD1,TGTGCCAGCAGCACAGGGGGCCACGAGCAGTACTTC,CASSTGGHEQYF
.,TRBV7-6,TRBJ2-3,.,TGTGCCAGCAGCACCCTGCCAGGGACAGATACGCAGTATTTT,CASSTLPGTDTQYF
few,TRBV18,TRBJ1-3,.,TGTGCCAGCTCACCCGCCGGCCCTGGAAACACCATATATTTT,CASSPAGPGNTIYF
.,TRBV6-8,TRBJ1-1,.,TGTGCCAGCAGTTTTACACAGGGCGTCGGGGCTGAAGCTTTCTTT,CASSFTQGVGAEAFF
few,TRBV9,TRBJ2-3,.,TGTGCCAGCAGCGGGCCCTCTAGCACAGATACGCAGTATTTT,CASSGPSSTDTQYF
.,TRBV6-8,TRBJ2-7,TRBD1,TGTGCCATCAGGACATCCCGACAGGGGACGGACGGCGAGCAGTACTTC,CAIRTSRQGTDGEQYF
few,TRBV9,TRBJ1-1,.,TGTGCCAGCAGCGTACGTGGGGGTCATAACACTGAAGCTTTCTTT,CASSVRGGHNTEAFF
.,TRBV11-3,TRBJ2-5,TRBD2,TGTGCCAGCAGCTCCGGCGGGGGGGATGAGACCCAGTACTTC,CASSSGGGDETQYF
few,TRBV7-1,TRBJ1-2,.,TGTGCCAGCAGCCCGTACTCAGGGGTCGGGTATGGCTACACCTTC,CASSPYSGVGYGYTF
few,TRBV6-8,TRBJ2-5,.,TGTGCCAGCAGTCGATTGGAGGCAGCTAAACAAGAGACCCAGTACTTC,CASSRLEAAKQETQYF
medium-sized,TRBV10-2,TRBJ1-1,TRBD1,TGCGCCAGCAGTGAAACAGGGGACACTGAAGCTTTCTTT,CASSETGDTEAFF
.,TRBV30,TRBJ1-2,TRBD1,TGTGCCTGGAGACCCCGGGGGCAGGGGGCCTACTATGGCTACACCTTC,CAWRPRGQGAYYGYTF
.,TRBV5-1,TRBJ1-6,.,TGCGCCAGCAGCTTGGGAAGCAGGGGATTAGGCTCCTATAATTCACCCCTCCACTTT,CASSLGSRGLGSYNSPLHF
few,TRBV11-3,TRBJ2-7,.,TGTGCCAGCAGCCTAGACTACAGGGACCACGAGCAGTACTTC,CASSLDYRDHEQYF
few,TRBV6-8,TRBJ2-1,.,TGTGCCAGCAGTCCCGGAGGAGGATACAATGAGCAGTTCTTC,CASSPGGGYNEQFF
many,TRBV11-3,TRBJ1-2,TRBD1,TGTGCCAGCAGCTTAGATAGAGGAGAGCAGACAGGGGTCTATGGCTACACCTTC,CASSLDRGEQTGVYGYTF
few,TRBV9,TRBJ2-7,.,TGTGCCAGCAGCGTAGCTTCCGGTTCTGAGCAGTACTTC,CASSVASGSEQYF
.,TRBV5-1,TRBJ2-1,TRBD1,TGCGCCAGCAGCTTGGGGGGACAGGGGGCATATGAGCAGTTCTTC,CASSLGGQGAYEQFF
few,TRBV6-8,TRBJ2-1,.,TGTGCCAGCAGTTACGGTGGGCTAAGATCGGATGAGCAGTTCTTC,CASSYGGLRSDEQFF
.,TRBV30,TRBJ2-7,.,TGTGCCTGGAGGGCCGGATCCTACGAGCAGTACTTC,CAWRAGSYEQYF
.,TRBV2,TRBJ1-3,.,TGTGCCAGAAGAGACGGGACAACTGGAAACACCATATATTTT,CARRDGTTGNTIYF
.,TRBV5-1,TRBJ1-2,.,TGCGCCAGCAGCTCTTCGGGCGGCCAGGGGAATGGCTACACCTTC,CASSSSGGQGNGYTF
.,TRBV9,TRBJ2-2,.,TGTGCCAGCAGCGTTTCCAGGACAGTGAACACCGGGGAGCTGTTTTTT,CASSVSRTVNTGELFF
.,TRBV18,TRBJ2-5,.,TGTGCCAGCTCAGCGGGACTGAGCCAAGAGACCCAGTACTTC,CASSAGLSQETQYF
.,TRBV2,TRBJ2-7,.,TGTGCCAGCACCCAAGTCAGCTACGAGCAGTACTTC,CASTQVSYEQYF
few,TRBV6-8,TRBJ1-2,TRBD1,TGTGCCAGCAGTTACTCGGTTTCGGTCGACAGGGACTATGGCTACACCTTC,CASSYSVSVDRDYGYTF
.,TRBV7-8,TRBJ2-2,.,TGTGCCAGCAGCTTAGTGCGCACCGGGGAGCTGTTTTTT,CASSLVRTGELFF
.,TRBV19,TRBJ2-1,TRBD2,TGTGCCAGTAGTATAGAGGCGGGGGGGCGTCCGAATGAGCAGTTCTTC,CASSIEAGGRPNEQFF
.,TRBV30,TRBJ2-3,TRBD1,TGTGCCTGGAGTGCGGGGACAGGGGTCCGCACAGATACGCAGTATTTT,CAWSAGTGVRTDTQYF
.,TRBV29-1,TRBJ2-5,TRBD1,TGCAGCGTCTACAGGGGCCAGGAGACCCAGTACTTC,CSVYRGQETQYF
.,TRBV19,TRBJ1-2,.,TGTGCCAGTAGTACCCGGACAGCGGGCGTTTATGGCTACACCTTC,CASSTRTAGVYGYTF
.,TRBV18,TRBJ2-3,TRBD2,TGTGCCAGCTCCCAAAGCGGGGTGAGCACAGATACGCAGTATTTT,CASSQSGVSTDTQYF
.,TRBV6-8,TRBJ1-3,TRBD1,TGTGCCAGCAGTTACTCCCCTGCGGGACAGGGGAGTTCCTCCTCTGGAAACACCATATATTTT,CASSYSPAGQGSSSSGNTIYF
.,TRBV6-8,TRBJ2-3,TRBD2,TGTGCCATCAGTCCGAGCGGGGGAGACACAGATACGCAGTATTTT,CAISPSGGDTDTQYF
once,TRBV19,TRBJ1-1,.,TGTGCCAGTAGTATACACTCGGGTTTTGACACTGAAGCTTTCTTT,CASSIHSGFDTEAFF
.,TRBV28,TRBJ1-3,.,TGTGCCAGCAGTCTTCGGAGTGGAAACACCATATATTTT,CASSLRSGNTIYF
.,TRBV29-1,TRBJ2-7,.,TGCAGCGTTGAAGCGCTGACAGGAAATTCCTACGAGCAGTACTTC,CSVEALTGNSYEQYF
few,TRBV30,TRBJ1-5,TRBD1,TGTGCCTGGAGTTCGGGGCAGGGACAGCAGCCCCAGCATTTT,CAWSSGQGQQPQHF
.,TRBV12-2,TRBJ2-2,.,TGTGCCGCGGGGCTAGCACTGAAGAACACCGGGGAGCTGTTTTTT,CAAGLALKNTGELFF
few,TRBV6-4,TRBJ1-1,.,TGTGCCAGCAGTGCCACGGTTGAAGCTTTCTTT,CASSATVEAFF
.,TRBV2,TRBJ2-4,.,TGTGCCAGCATCGGGGGCGGGCCCATTCAGTACTTC,CASIGGGPIQYF
few,TRBV11-3,TRBJ1-1,.,TGTGCCAGCAAGTCCGGACAGCATACGACTGAAGCTTTCTTT,CASKSGQHTTEAFF
.,TRBV19,TRBJ2-7,TRBD1,TGTGCCAGTAGCACGTCAGGGACAGCGGTCTACGAGCAGTACTTC,CASSTSGTAVYEQYF
.,TRBV5-1,TRBJ1-5,.,TGCGCCAGCAGCTTGGAGGGGTATAGCAATCAGCCCCAGCATTTT,CASSLEGYSNQPQHF
.,TRBV9,TRBJ2-1,.,TGTGCCAGCAGCGTAGATGCAGGGGCGGGCTCCTACAATGAGCAGTTCTTC,CASSVDAGAGSYNEQFF
many,TRBV11-3,TRBJ2-7,.,TGTGCCAGCAGCTTTGGGGCCGCGACAGTATACGAGCAGTACTTC,CASSFGAATVYEQYF
few,TRBV14,TRBJ2-3,.,TGTGCCAGCAGCCAAGGTAGTCTCGGTTTCGATACGCAGTATTTT,CASSQGSLGFDTQYF
few,TRBV6-8,TRBJ1-1,TRBD1,TGTGCCAGCAGTTACTCCGGACAGGGGAACACTGAAGCTTTCTTT,CASSYSGQGNTEAFF
.,TRBV9,TRBJ2-1,.,TGTGCCAGCGGGGCGGCGGATCCTCGCAATGAGCAGTTCTTC,CASGAADPRNEQFF
many,TRBV11-3,TRBJ2-7,TRBD1,TGTGCCAGCAGCTCCCCTTCCCCCTCCCCTGGACAGGGGGATAGCTACGAGCAGTACTTC,CASSSPSPSPGQGDSYEQYF
few,TRBV6-8,TRBJ2-3,.,TGTGCCAGCAGGGCGGGTACCTATGGTACAGATACGCAGTATTTT,CASRAGTYGTDTQYF